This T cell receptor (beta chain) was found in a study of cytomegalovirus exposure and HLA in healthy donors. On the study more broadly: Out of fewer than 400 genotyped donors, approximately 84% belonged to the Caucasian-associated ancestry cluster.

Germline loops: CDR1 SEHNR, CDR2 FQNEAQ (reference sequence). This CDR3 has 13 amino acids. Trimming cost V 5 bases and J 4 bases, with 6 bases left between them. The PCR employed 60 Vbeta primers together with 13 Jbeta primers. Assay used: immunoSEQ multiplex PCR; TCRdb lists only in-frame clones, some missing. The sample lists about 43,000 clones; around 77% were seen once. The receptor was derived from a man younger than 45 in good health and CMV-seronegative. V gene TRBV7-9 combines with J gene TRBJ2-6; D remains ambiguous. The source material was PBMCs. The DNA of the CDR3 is TGTGCCAGCAGCCCCGGGGGGGCCAACGTCCTGACTTTC. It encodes CASSPGGANVLTF.